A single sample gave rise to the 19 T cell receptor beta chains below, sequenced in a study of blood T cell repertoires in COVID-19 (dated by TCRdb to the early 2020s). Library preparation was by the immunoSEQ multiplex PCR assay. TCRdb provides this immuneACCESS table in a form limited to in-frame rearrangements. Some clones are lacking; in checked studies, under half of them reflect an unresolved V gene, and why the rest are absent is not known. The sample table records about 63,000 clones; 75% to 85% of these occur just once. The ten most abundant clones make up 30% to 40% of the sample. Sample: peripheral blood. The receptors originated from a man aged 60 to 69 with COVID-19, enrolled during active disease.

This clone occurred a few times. CDR3 nucleotide sequence: TGCGCCAGCAGCTTGAGACCGGGGGACACTGAAGCTTTCTTT. Its protein product is CASSLRPGDTEAFF. The rearrangement joins TRBV5-1 to TRBJ1-1, with a tentative D call TRBD1 (5 bases). Germline values: CDR1 SGHRS, CDR2 YFSETQ. V was cut by 1 base and J by 3 bases, with 10 bases left in between. The CDR3 extends over 14 amino acids.

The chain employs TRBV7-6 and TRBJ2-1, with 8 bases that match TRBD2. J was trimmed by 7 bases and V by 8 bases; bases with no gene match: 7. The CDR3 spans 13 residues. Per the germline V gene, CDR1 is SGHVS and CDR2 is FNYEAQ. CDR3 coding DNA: TGTGCCAGCGTTTCGGGAGGGAGGAATGAGCAGTTCTTC. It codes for CASVSGGRNEQFF.

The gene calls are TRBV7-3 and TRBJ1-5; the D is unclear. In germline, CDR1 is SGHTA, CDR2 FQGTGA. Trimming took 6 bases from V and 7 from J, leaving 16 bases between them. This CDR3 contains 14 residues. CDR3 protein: CASRSRRGWQPQHF. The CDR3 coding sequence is TGTGCCAGCAGATCTAGGCGGGGATGGCAGCCCCAGCATTTT.

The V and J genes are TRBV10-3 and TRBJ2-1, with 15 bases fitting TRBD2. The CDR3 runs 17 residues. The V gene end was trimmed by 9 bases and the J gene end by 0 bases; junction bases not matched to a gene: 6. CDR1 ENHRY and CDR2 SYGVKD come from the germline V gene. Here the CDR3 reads CAIGTSGGRSSYNEQFF. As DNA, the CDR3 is TGTGCCATTGGGACTAGCGGGGGGAGAAGCTCCTACAATGAGCAGTTCTTC.

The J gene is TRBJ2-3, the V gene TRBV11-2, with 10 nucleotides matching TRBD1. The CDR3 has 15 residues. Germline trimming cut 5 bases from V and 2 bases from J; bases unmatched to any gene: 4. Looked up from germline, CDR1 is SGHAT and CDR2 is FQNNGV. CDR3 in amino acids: CASSRGTGATDTQYF. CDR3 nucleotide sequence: TGTGCCAGCAGCCGTGGGACAGGGGCCACAGATACGCAGTATTTT.

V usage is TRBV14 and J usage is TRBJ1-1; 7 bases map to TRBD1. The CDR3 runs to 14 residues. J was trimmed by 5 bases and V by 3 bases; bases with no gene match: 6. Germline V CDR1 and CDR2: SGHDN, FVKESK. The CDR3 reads CASSHKLQGTEAFF. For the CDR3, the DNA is TGTGCCAGCAGCCATAAACTACAGGGGACTGAAGCTTTCTTT.

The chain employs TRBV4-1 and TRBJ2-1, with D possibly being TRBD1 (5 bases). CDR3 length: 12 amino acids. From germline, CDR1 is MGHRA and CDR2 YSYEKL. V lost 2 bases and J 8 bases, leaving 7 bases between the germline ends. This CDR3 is CASSQSGYEQFF. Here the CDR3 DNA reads TGCGCCAGCAGCCAATCAGGGTATGAGCAGTTCTTC.

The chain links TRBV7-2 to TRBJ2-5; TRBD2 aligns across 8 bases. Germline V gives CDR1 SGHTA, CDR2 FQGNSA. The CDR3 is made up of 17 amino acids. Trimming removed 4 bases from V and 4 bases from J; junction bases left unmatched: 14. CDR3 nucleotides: TGTGCCAGCAGCTCGCGCCCTTCCAGCGGGAGAGGAGAGACCCAGTACTTC. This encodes CASSSRPSSGRGETQYF. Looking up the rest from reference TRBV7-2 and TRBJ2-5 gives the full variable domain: GAGVSQSPSNKVTEKGKDVELRCDPISGHTALYWYRQSLGQGLEFLIYFQGNSAPDKSGLPSDRFSAERTGGSVSTLTIQRTQQEDSAVYLCASSSRPSSGRGETQYFGPGTRLLVL.

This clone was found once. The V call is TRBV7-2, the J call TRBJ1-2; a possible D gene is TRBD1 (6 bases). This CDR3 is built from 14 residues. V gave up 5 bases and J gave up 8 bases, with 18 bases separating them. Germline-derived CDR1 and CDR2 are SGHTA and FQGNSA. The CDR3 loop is CASSGTDRPRGYTF. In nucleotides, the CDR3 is TGTGCCAGCAGCGGAACTGACAGGCCAAGAGGCTACACCTTC.

The DNA of the CDR3 is TGTGCCAGCAGCCAAGACGGCGGGGGCCCTCAAGAGACCCAGTACTTC. Translating gives CASSQDGGGPQETQYF. The chain links TRBV4-2 to TRBJ2-5, with a possible D match to TRBD2 (7 bases). The CDR3 runs 16 residues. Germline V gene sequence: CDR1 LGHNA, CDR2 YNFKEQ. Trimming removed 0 bases from V and 2 bases from J, with 13 bases in between.

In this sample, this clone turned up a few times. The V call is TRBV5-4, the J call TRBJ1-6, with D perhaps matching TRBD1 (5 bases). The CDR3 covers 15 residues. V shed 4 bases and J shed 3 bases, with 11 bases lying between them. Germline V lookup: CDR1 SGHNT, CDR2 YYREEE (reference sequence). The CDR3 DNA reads TGTGCCAGCAGCCCCGGAGGGGTCTATAATTCACCCCTCCACTTT. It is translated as CASSPGGVYNSPLHF.

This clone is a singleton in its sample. The CDR3 is CSVGSQYF. The CDR3 DNA reads TGCAGTGTTGGTAGCCAGTACTTC. The chain employs TRBV20-1 and TRBJ2-5; D not resolved. This CDR3 is built from 8 residues. Per germline, CDR1 DFQATT and CDR2 SNEGSKA (reference sequence). Trimming cost V 7 bases and J 10 bases, with 7 bases left between them.

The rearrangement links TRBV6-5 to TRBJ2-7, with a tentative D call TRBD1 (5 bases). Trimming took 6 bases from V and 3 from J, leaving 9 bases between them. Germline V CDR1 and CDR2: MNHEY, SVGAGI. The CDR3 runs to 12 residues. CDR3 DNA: TGTGCCAGCAGCGCTCAGGGCTACGAGCAGTACTTC. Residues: CASSAQGYEQYF.

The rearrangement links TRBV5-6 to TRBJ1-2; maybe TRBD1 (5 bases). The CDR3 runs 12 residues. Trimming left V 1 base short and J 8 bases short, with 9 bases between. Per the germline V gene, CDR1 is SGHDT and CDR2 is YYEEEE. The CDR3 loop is CASSLKGYGYTF. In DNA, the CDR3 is TGTGCCAGCAGCTTGAAGGGGTACGGCTACACCTTC.

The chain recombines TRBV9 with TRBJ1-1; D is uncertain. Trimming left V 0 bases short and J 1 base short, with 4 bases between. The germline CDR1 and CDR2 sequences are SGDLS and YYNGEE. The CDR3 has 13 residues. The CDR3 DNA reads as TGTGCCAGCAGCGTAGCTAGGAACACTGAAGCTTTCTTT. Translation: CASSVARNTEAFF.

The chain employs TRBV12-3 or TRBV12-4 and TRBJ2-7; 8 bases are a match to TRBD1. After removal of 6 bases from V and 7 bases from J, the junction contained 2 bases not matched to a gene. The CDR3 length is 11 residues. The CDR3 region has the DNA TGTGCCAGCAGCCGGACAGGGGAGCAGTACTTC. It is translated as CASSRTGEQYF.

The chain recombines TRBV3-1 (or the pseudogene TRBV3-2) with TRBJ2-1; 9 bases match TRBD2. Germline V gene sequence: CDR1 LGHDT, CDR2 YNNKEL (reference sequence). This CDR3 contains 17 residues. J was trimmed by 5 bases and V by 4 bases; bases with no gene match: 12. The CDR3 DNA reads TGTGCCAGCAGCCCCGGTGGAGGCGGGAGGGCCCACAATGAGCAGTTCTTC. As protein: CASSPGGGGRAHNEQFF.

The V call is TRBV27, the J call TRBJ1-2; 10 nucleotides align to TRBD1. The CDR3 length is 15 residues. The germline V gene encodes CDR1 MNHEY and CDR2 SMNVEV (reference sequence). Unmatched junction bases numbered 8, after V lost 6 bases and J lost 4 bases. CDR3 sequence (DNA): TGTGCCAGCAGCCCCGGACAGGGGGTGGGCTATGGCTACACCTTC. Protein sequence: CASSPGQGVGYGYTF.

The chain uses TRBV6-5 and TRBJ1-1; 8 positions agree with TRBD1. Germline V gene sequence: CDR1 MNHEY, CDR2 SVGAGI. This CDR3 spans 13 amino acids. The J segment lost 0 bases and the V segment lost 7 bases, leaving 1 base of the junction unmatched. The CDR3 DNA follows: TGTGCCAGCAAGGGACAGGTGAACACTGAAGCTTTCTTT. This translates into CASKGQVNTEAFF.